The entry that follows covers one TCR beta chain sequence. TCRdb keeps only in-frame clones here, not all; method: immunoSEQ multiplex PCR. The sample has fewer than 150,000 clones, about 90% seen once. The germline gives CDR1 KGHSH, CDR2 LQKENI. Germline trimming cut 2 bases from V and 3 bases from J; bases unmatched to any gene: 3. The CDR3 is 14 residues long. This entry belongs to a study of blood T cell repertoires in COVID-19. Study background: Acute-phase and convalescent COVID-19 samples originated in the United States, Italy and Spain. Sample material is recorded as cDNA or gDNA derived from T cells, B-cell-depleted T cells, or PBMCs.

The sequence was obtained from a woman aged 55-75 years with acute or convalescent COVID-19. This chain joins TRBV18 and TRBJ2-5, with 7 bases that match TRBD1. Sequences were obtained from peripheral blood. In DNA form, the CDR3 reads TGTGCCAGCTCACCAAGAACAGGGGAAGAGACCCAGTACTTC. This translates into CASSPRTGEETQYF. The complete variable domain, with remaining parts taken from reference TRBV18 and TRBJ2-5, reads NAGVMQNPRHLVRRRGQEARLRCSPMKGHSHVYWYRQLPEEGLKFMVYLQKENIIDESGMPKERFSAEFPKEGPSILRIQQVVRGDSAAYFCASSPRTGEETQYFGPGTRLLVL.